The 9 T cell receptor beta chains below were found in one sample sequenced in a study of cytomegalovirus exposure and HLA in healthy donors. The PCR made use of 60 Vbeta and 13 Jbeta primers. Using immunoSEQ multiplex PCR, the repertoire was profiled, and TCRdb retains in-frame clones only, with some absent. The repertoire consists of roughly 140,000 clones, with 75% to 85% occurring once and the leading ten covering around 6.3%. Sequenced input: PBMCs. These receptors came from a man aged 50 to 60 in good health and CMV-seropositive.

This clone was counted between two and nine times. J is TRBJ1-2 and V is TRBV5-1, with TRBD1 matching 10 bases. J lost 8 bases, V lost 4 bases, and 8 bases had no gene match. Looked up from germline, CDR1 is SGHRS and CDR2 is YFSETQ. The CDR3 runs to 14 residues. CDR3 DNA sequence: TGCGCCAGCAGCCCTAGGGGACAGGGGAACGGCTACACCTTC. It is translated as CASSPRGQGNGYTF.

This sequence joins TRBV6-6 and TRBJ1-1; 7 nucleotides line up with TRBD1. Germline CDR1 and CDR2: MNHNY and SVGAGI (reference sequence). With V trimmed by 5 bases and J by 7 bases, 4 bases remained unmatched. This CDR3 has 12 amino acids. CDR3 coding DNA: TGTGCCAGCAGTCCCGGGACAGATGAAGCTTTCTTT. It encodes CASSPGTDEAFF.

This clone has a handful of counts. The chain combines TRBV7-2 with TRBJ2-3; 8 bases agree with TRBD1. The germline gives CDR1 SGHTA, CDR2 FQGNSA. The J segment lost 0 bases and the V segment lost 9 bases, leaving 8 bases of the junction unmatched. This CDR3 is built from 15 residues. The CDR3 spells CASVARDRSTDTQYF. The CDR3 nucleotides read TGTGCCAGTGTCGCCCGGGACAGGAGCACAGATACGCAGTATTTT.

The chain recombines TRBV10-1 with TRBJ1-3; no reliable D call. This CDR3 has 14 amino acids. Germline loops: CDR1 WNHNN, CDR2 SYGVQD (reference sequence). Trimming shortened V by 4 bases and J by 0 bases, and 7 bases separated the two germline ends. DNA of the CDR3: TGCGCCAGCAGTGCTGGGAGCTCTGGAAACACCATATATTTT. Protein sequence: CASSAGSSGNTIYF.

This chain links TRBV27 with TRBJ2-5; 7 bases agree with TRBD1. Per germline, CDR1 MNHEY and CDR2 SMNVEV (reference sequence). Germline trimming cut 6 bases from V and 2 bases from J; bases unmatched to any gene: 6. The CDR3 totals 14 residues. CDR3 DNA: TGTGCCAGCAGGCTACAGGGGAATCAAGAGACCCAGTACTTC. The encoded protein is CASRLQGNQETQYF.

CDR3 amino acids: CASSPLGPASKSYTF. As DNA, the CDR3 is TGTGCCAGCAGCCCCCTGGGGCCAGCCTCTAAGAGCTACACCTTC. The rearrangement uses TRBV7-8 and TRBJ1-2; D may be TRBD1 (5 bases). Germline V gives CDR1 SGHVS, CDR2 FQNEAQ. V lost 5 bases and J lost 9, with 22 bases in between. CDR3 length equals 15 residues.

This rearrangement joins TRBV6-1 to TRBJ1-4, with TRBD1 matching over 8 bases. V was clipped by 6 bases and J by 1 base; unmatched bases: 4. The CDR3 runs to 15 residues. From germline, CDR1 is MNHNS and CDR2 SASEGT. This CDR3 is CASRTGGGTNEKLFF. The CDR3 DNA reads as TGTGCCAGCAGAACAGGGGGAGGAACTAATGAAAAACTGTTTTTT.

The chain employs TRBV5-5 and TRBJ2-5; 12 bases line up with TRBD2. V gave up 4 bases and J gave up 6 bases; unmatched junction bases: 7. In germline, CDR1 is SGHKS, CDR2 YYEKEE (reference sequence). The CDR3 runs 15 residues. The CDR3 spells CASSRTSGNSQTQYF. The CDR3 bases are TGTGCCAGCAGCCGGACTAGCGGGAATTCCCAGACCCAGTACTTC.

The chain uses TRBV6-5 and TRBJ1-6, with 11 bases aligning to TRBD1. V lost 4 bases, J lost 8 bases, and 1 base stayed unmatched. Germline values: CDR1 MNHEY, CDR2 SVGAGI. The CDR3 is 14 residues long. The CDR3 region is CASSSDRGHSPLHF. CDR3 in DNA: TGTGCCAGCAGTTCGGACAGGGGGCATTCACCCCTCCACTTT.